This is a list of T cell receptor beta chains from one sample in a study of cytotoxic CD8 clonotypes in ibrutinib-treated CLL. Profiled with immunoSEQ multiplex PCR; TCRdb holds only in-frame clones, not every one. Of approximately 340,000 clones listed, about 64% are singletons. The sample consisted of PBMCs, taken after 36 months of ibrutinib treatment. Every receptor here comes from a human donor with chronic lymphocytic leukemia. Both conserved end residues are trimmed from each CDR3. Fields, in order: clone size, D gene, V gene, CDR3 protein. The D gene is left open where the match is weak. Clone size, where shown, is once, few, many, or a class for clones that have expanded.

>.|.|TRBV6-1
ASSEAVEPLLGNQPQH
>.|.|TRBV5-4
ASSPRTGNHEQY
>.|TRBD1|TRBV9
ASSAYRGRRAF
>.|.|TRBV7-3
ASSLTVNQPQH
>few|.|TRBV5-1
ASSLSQGSYGYT
>few|.|TRBV9
ASSAASLAYGYT
>.|TRBD2|TRBV9
ASSFAGGSNEQF
>.|TRBD1|TRBV5-1
ASSRDRGTGELF
>.|.|TRBV5-1
ASRPTLANRYEQY
>few|.|TRBV2
ASDEGGEAF
>.|TRBD1|TRBV27
ASSLSRTGGNEGYT
>.|TRBD2|TRBV13
ASSSGLAGGLGEQF
>few|TRBD1|TRBV2
ASSEDRGLNTEAF
>once|.|TRBV29-1
SVGGRSSYEQY
>.|.|TRBV14
ASSPDRNYGYT
>.|.|TRBV6-5
ASSYSDSFGYT
>.|.|TRBV2
ASSEPNTGELF
>few|TRBD1|TRBV7-7
ASSPDRGPNNEQF
>.|.|TRBV7-6
ASSGKGSGFIFSGNTIY
>.|TRBD1|TRBV6-1
ASSELTGEGYT
>.|TRBD1|TRBV6-6
ASSFGQGPEQY
>.|.|TRBV2
ASSEDGTREKLF
>.|.|TRBV7-3
ASSSQSLEQY
>few|.|TRBV4-1
ASRDSTNEKLF
>.|TRBD1|TRBV2
ASRTQGARQTQY
>.|TRBD2|TRBV13
ASSSIAGVGNEQF
>.|TRBD1|TRBV7-6
ASSAGTGAYNEQF
>.|.|TRBV7-9
ASSLQGTNTEAF
>.|TRBD1|TRBV5-6
ASRTGGWETQY
>.|TRBD1|TRBV4-3
ASSHRGTGVLVNEKLF
>.|.|TRBV29-1
SVEDYPGVVYNEQF
>.|TRBD2|TRBV2
ASSTPGLAGYEQY
>.|TRBD1|TRBV4-1
ASSQARQGKNTEAF
>.|.|TRBV7-2
ASSVVSTYEQY
>.|.|TRBV9
ASTPGGTQY
>.|.|TRBV12-2
ASRLAQGSSYEQY
>.|.|TRBV7-3
ASSLIPSTRNRTNEQF
>few|TRBD1|TRBV4-1
ASSLRTGVNTEAF
>.|.|TRBV29-1
SGTENTEAF
>.|.|TRBV5-1
ASSTAPGLNSEGELF
>.|TRBD1|TRBV19
ASSPGQGDEAF